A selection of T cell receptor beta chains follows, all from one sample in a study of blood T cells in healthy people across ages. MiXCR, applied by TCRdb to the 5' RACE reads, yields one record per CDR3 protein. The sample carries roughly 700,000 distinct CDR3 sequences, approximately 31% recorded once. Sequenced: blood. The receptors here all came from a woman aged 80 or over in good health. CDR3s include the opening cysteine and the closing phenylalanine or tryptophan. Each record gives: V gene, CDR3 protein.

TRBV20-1 CSASKTPLQFF
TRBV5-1 CASSGIAGGGADTQYF
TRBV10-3 CAVRDRFYEQYF
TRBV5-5 CASSLDGTVNEKLFF
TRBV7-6 CASSASLDEQFF
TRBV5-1 CASSLDRGAGTGELFF
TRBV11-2 CASSSEAARGTEQYF
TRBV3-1 CASRAIAGAGELFF
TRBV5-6 CATRGQGSYEQYF
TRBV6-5 CASSGQGARTEAFF
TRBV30 CAWSVRRFGDRGVVEQYF
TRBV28 CASRLSGGDGEQFF
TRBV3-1 CASSHRAGPVGTQYF
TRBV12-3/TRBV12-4 CASSFQGPYGYTF
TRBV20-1 CSAVKDTRNQPQHF
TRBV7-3 CASSLSGTGGSETQYF
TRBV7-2 CASSSVRGSTDTQYF
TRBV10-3 CAISRSGGGQETQYF
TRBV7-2 CASRPTGGAEDTQYF
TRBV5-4 CASSSHSRDRNTEAFF
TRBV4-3 CASSQGARDTVTSGYTF
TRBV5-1 CASTDPGVYGYTF
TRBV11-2 CASSRFQGGVGSLGQYF
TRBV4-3 CASSQVGQLKPLHF
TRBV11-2 CASSPGMETQYF
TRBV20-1 CSARDRWRGDEKLFF
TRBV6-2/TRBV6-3 CASSSSGRPYNEQFF
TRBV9 CASSVLGTSGGAWDTQYF
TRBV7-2 CASSLGTGYTGANVLTF
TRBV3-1 CASSPSGGLYEQYF
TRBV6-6 CASSNQLDNIQYF
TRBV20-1 CSAPVYGGRGNEQFF
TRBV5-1 CASSSDRGQSPLHF
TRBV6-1 CASSSQPADTYEQYF
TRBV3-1 CASRRTTRGLNTEAFF
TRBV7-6 CASSLGDGLAGDNEQYF
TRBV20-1 CSARVGSGGDTQYF
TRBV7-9 CASSLHDRGVHEQYF